A single sample gave rise to the 25 T cell receptor beta chains below, sequenced in a study of cytomegalovirus exposure and HLA in healthy donors. PCR amplification relied on 60 Vbeta primers (plus 13 Jbeta primers). TCRdb keeps only in-frame clones here, not all; method: immunoSEQ multiplex PCR. The data show around 70,000 clones, 75% seen once. Source material: PBMCs. These TCRs come from a man in his 70s in good health and CMV-seronegative.

V and J are TRBV19 and TRBJ2-1; 10 positions agree with TRBD2. CDR3 length: 16 residues. V dropped 3 bases and J dropped 7; count of bases not matched to a gene: 9. Germline V lookup: CDR1 LNHDA, CDR2 SQIVND (reference sequence). CDR3 sequence (DNA): TGTGCCAGTAGTATGGGGGGGCTAGCGGGAGAAAATGAGCAGTTCTTC. Amino acid sequence: CASSMGGLAGENEQFF.

The chain uses TRBV9 and TRBJ2-7; 13 nucleotides agree with TRBD2. Germline assignment: CDR1 SGDLS and CDR2 YYNGEE. CDR3 length equals 18 residues. V lost 4 bases to trimming and J lost 3 bases; unmatched junction nucleotides: 13. The CDR3: CASSPTITSGREIYEQYF. The CDR3 region has the DNA TGTGCCAGCAGCCCAACTATCACTAGCGGGAGGGAGATCTACGAGCAGTACTTC.

The J gene is TRBJ2-3, the V gene TRBV10-1; D is ambiguous. Germline CDR1 WNHNN, CDR2 SYGVQD (reference sequence). V was clipped by 0 bases and J by 5 bases, with 3 bases between them. The CDR3 length is 12 residues. CDR3 residues: CASSESLDTQYF. The CDR3 DNA sequence: TGCGCCAGCAGTGAGTCCTTAGATACGCAGTATTTT.

The chain carries TRBV10-2 and TRBJ2-7, with D perhaps matching TRBD1 (5 bases). Between the trimmed V and J ends, which lost 6 bases and 3 bases, there was a span of 12 bases. Germline-derived CDR1 and CDR2 are WSHSY and SAAADI. The CDR3 is 13 residues long. The CDR3 spells CASSRGQGYEQYF. CDR3 coding DNA: TGCGCCAGCAGCCGCGGACAAGGCTACGAGCAGTACTTC.

This clone was found a few times. This chain links TRBV2 with TRBJ1-4; TRBD1 aligns across 7 bases. The CDR3 contains 14 residues. V lost 5 bases, J lost 2 bases, and 2 bases stayed unmatched. CDR1 and CDR2 from the germline V gene are SNHLY and FYNNEI. The CDR3 nucleotides read TGTGCCAGCAGTAACAGGGGTACTAATGAAAAACTGTTTTTT. It encodes CASSNRGTNEKLFF.

The V gene is TRBV7-9, the J gene TRBJ2-2; 7 bases agree with TRBD2. This CDR3 region has 16 residues. Per the germline V gene, CDR1 is SEHNR and CDR2 is FQNEAQ (reference sequence). Unmatched junction bases numbered 9, after V lost 4 bases and J lost 4 bases. Here the CDR3 DNA reads TGTGCCAGCAGCTCCCCCCTCAGCGGGGCCACCGGGGAGCTGTTTTTT. It is translated as CASSSPLSGATGELFF.

The chain employs TRBV29-1 and TRBJ1-1, with TRBD1 matching over 9 bases. The CDR3 runs to 13 residues. With V trimmed by 7 bases and J by 4 bases, 7 bases remained unmatched. Germline CDR1 SQVTM, CDR2 ANQGSEA. The CDR3 reads CSALQGARTEAFF. For the CDR3, the DNA is TGCAGCGCCTTACAGGGGGCCCGCACTGAAGCTTTCTTT.

The J gene is TRBJ1-4, the V gene TRBV14; 7 bases line up with TRBD1. CDR1 and CDR2 (germline): SGHDN, FVKESK. This CDR3 contains 16 residues. V lost 5 bases, J lost 4 bases, and 10 bases stayed unmatched. The CDR3 loop is CASSKADRLLNEKLFF. The CDR3, as DNA: TGTGCCAGCAGCAAAGCGGACAGGCTTCTTAATGAAAAACTGTTTTTT.

V gene TRBV6-1 combines with J gene TRBJ1-5; 7 bases align to TRBD1. V lost 6 bases to trimming and J lost 6 bases; unmatched junction nucleotides: 11. The CDR3 consists of 15 residues. The germline gives CDR1 MNHNS, CDR2 SASEGT. As DNA, the CDR3 is TGTGCCAGCAGGGAACAGGGGTACGCGGGTCAGCCCCAGCATTTT. It codes for CASREQGYAGQPQHF.

The chain links TRBV7-2 to TRBJ2-2; D is perhaps TRBD1 (6 bases). V dropped 5 bases and J dropped 6 bases, with 10 bases sitting between them. The CDR3 consists of 13 residues. The germline CDR1 and CDR2 sequences are SGHTA and FQGNSA. CDR3 protein: CASSNRQAGELFF. For the CDR3, the DNA is TGTGCCAGCAGCAACCGACAGGCCGGGGAGCTGTTTTTT.

The chain couples TRBV7-2 to TRBJ2-1; tentatively, D is TRBD2 (5 bases). V gave up 2 bases and J gave up 3 bases, with 11 bases separating them. Germline assignment: CDR1 SGHTA and CDR2 FQGNSA. The CDR3 has 15 residues. The CDR3 nucleotides read TGTGCCAGCAGCTTACTCAGCGGCCGCTACAATGAGCAGTTCTTC. Its protein product is CASSLLSGRYNEQFF.

J is TRBJ1-2 and V is TRBV7-2; TRBD1 agrees at 10 bases. The CDR3 has 15 residues. Germline V gene lookup returns CDR1 SGHTA and CDR2 FQGNSA. Unmatched junction bases numbered 6, after V lost 4 bases and J lost 4 bases. The CDR3 is CASSSGTGVGYGYTF. The CDR3, as DNA: TGTGCCAGCAGCTCCGGGACAGGGGTTGGCTATGGCTACACCTTC.

The chain uses TRBV5-1 and TRBJ1-5; TRBD1 agrees at 7 bases. Germline CDR1 reads SGHRS; CDR2 reads YFSETQ. The CDR3 spans 14 residues. V lost 4 bases to trimming and J lost 3 bases; unmatched junction nucleotides: 4. In DNA, the CDR3 is TGCGCCAGCAGCCCGGGACAGCCCAATCAGCCCCAGCATTTT. Amino acids: CASSPGQPNQPQHF.

This chain connects TRBV6-5 to TRBJ1-4, with a possible D match to TRBD1 (6 bases). V gave up 2 bases and J gave up 11 bases, with 12 bases separating them. The CDR3 has 13 amino acids. Germline V gene lookup returns CDR1 MNHEY and CDR2 SVGAGI. For the CDR3, the DNA is TGTGCCAGCAGTTACGCACAGGGCGAGAAACTGTTTTTT. Translation gives CASSYAQGEKLFF.

The chain combines TRBV4-1 with TRBJ2-2, with 8 bases that match TRBD1. Germline V gene lookup returns CDR1 MGHRA and CDR2 YSYEKL. The CDR3 length is 19 residues. Germline trimming cut 0 bases from V and 3 bases from J; bases unmatched to any gene: 12. CDR3 protein: CASSQDRSRGLGDTGELFF. The CDR3 DNA reads TGCGCCAGCAGCCAAGATCGATCCAGGGGGCTGGGTGACACCGGGGAGCTGTTTTTT.

J is TRBJ1-1 and V is TRBV19; D is possibly TRBD1 (6 bases). V shed 4 bases and J shed 8 bases, with 14 bases lying between them. This CDR3 has 13 amino acids. CDR1 and CDR2 from the germline V gene are LNHDA and SQIVND (reference sequence). The CDR3 is CASSNTRTDEAFF. DNA of the CDR3: TGTGCCAGTAGTAACACGAGGACAGACGAAGCTTTCTTT.

The chain employs TRBV9 and TRBJ1-2; possibly TRBD1 for D (5 bases). V was trimmed by 4 bases and J by 2 bases, leaving 18 bases between them. Germline V gene lookup returns CDR1 SGDLS and CDR2 YYNGEE. The CDR3 sequence is 16 residues long. CDR3 protein: CASSRPAGRGNYGYTF. CDR3 bases: TGTGCCAGCAGCCGGCCGGCAGGGCGGGGAAACTATGGCTACACCTTC. Drawing the rest from reference TRBV9 and TRBJ1-2, the complete variable domain is DSGVTQTPKHLITATGQRVTLRCSPRSGDLSVYWYQQSLDQGLQFLIQYYNGEERAKGNILERFSAQQFPDLHSELNLSSLELGDSALYFCASSRPAGRGNYGYTFGSGTRLTVV.

This sequence joins TRBV18 and TRBJ1-1; D gene uncertain. The V gene's germline CDR1 is KGHSH and CDR2 LQKENI. The germline V and J ends were trimmed by 3 bases and 10 bases, with 18 bases remaining between them. The CDR3 has 14 amino acids. The CDR3 region has the DNA TGTGCCAGCTCACCCCAGGACGCTCCGGGAGGAGCTTTCTTT. This sequence encodes CASSPQDAPGGAFF.

The V gene is TRBV6-6, the J gene TRBJ2-3, with TRBD2 identical over 7 bases. With V trimmed by 10 bases and J by 3 bases, 10 bases remained unmatched. The germline gives CDR1 MNHNY, CDR2 SVGAGI (reference sequence). This CDR3 is built from 14 residues. CDR3 sequence reads: CAIRGAGVTDTQYF. CDR3 sequence (DNA): TGTGCCATTCGGGGCGCGGGAGTAACAGATACGCAGTATTTT.

The rearrangement uses TRBV5-1 and TRBJ1-4; D perhaps matches TRBD1 (5 bases). The CDR3 contains 15 residues. The V gene's germline CDR1 is SGHRS and CDR2 YFSETQ. The V end was cut by 1 base, the J end by 7 bases, with 14 bases between. CDR3 bases: TGCGCCAGCAGCTTGCTACGGGGGAAAGGTGAAAAACTGTTTTTT. Its protein product is CASSLLRGKGEKLFF.

The chain couples TRBV29-1 to TRBJ1-4; 8 bases are a match to TRBD1. The V gene end was trimmed by 7 bases and the J gene end by 8 bases; junction bases not matched to a gene: 6. This CDR3 has 12 amino acids. The germline gives CDR1 SQVTM, CDR2 ANQGSEA. CDR3 sequence: CSATGGREKLFF. DNA of the CDR3: TGCAGCGCAACAGGGGGGAGGGAAAAACTGTTTTTT. The full variable domain, with the rest looked up from reference TRBV29-1 and TRBJ1-4, is SAVISQKPSRDICQRGTSLTIQCQVDSQVTMMFWYRQQPGQSLTLIATANQGSEATYESGFVIDKFPISRPNLTFSTLTVSNMSPEDSSIYLCSATGGREKLFFGSGTQLSVL.

The chain combines TRBV7-6 with TRBJ2-1; a weak D match, TRBD2 (5 bases). The V gene's germline CDR1 is SGHVS and CDR2 FNYEAQ. Trimming removed 1 base at V and 2 bases at J, with 9 bases between. This CDR3 has 15 residues. In DNA form, the CDR3 reads TGTGCCAGCAGCTTAGGAGGGATCCCCTACAATGAGCAGTTCTTC. This encodes CASSLGGIPYNEQFF.

The rearrangement uses TRBV7-9 and TRBJ1-2; 9 nucleotides agree with TRBD1. The ends lost 4 bases at V and 6 bases at J; junction bases unmatched: 6. CDR3 length equals 14 residues. Germline CDR1 is SEHNR and CDR2 is FQNEAQ (reference sequence). CDR3 coding DNA: TGTGCCAGCAGCTACCACCGACAGGGGGATGGCTACACCTTC. It specifies CASSYHRQGDGYTF.

This clone was seen a handful of times. The chain employs TRBV6-6 and TRBJ2-7; the match to TRBD1 covers 8 bases. Germline trimming cut 8 bases from V and 2 bases from J; bases unmatched to any gene: 2. Germline values: CDR1 MNHNY, CDR2 SVGAGI (reference sequence). There are 12 residues in the CDR3. CDR3 residues: CASGTGTYEQYF. CDR3 nucleotide sequence: TGTGCCAGCGGGACAGGTACCTACGAGCAGTACTTC.

V is TRBV7-9 and J is TRBJ1-2, with 9 bases fitting TRBD1. The V segment lost 5 bases and the J segment 8 bases; nucleotides outside the gene matches: 15. CDR1 and CDR2 from the germline V gene are SEHNR and FQNEAQ (reference sequence). There are 16 residues in the CDR3. CDR3 amino acids: CASSHSGTGNLGGYTF. CDR3 DNA sequence: TGTGCCAGCAGCCATTCCGGGACAGGGAATTTAGGCGGCTACACCTTC.